The present T cell receptor beta chain was sequenced within a study of shared clonotypes between healthy human individuals. Splitting of CD4+ cells produced CD45RA+ naive and CD45RA-negative memory subsets. The authors split each subset's genomic DNA evenly across several immunoSEQ plates. Repertoires were generated with immunoSEQ multiplex PCR, while TCRdb's copy carries only in-frame clones and drops some. The profile shows about 2.5 million clones, 85% to 95% of them singletons. The source is a man younger than 35 in good health. Some clones in this sample may be carry-over from other donors' samples. The sequenced sample consisted of naive CD4+ T cells from PBMCs. Subset specified: CD45RA+ positively selected.

The CDR3 region has the DNA TGTGCCAGCAGCTTAGGCGGGAGGGGAGGCACAGATACGCAGTATTTT. Protein: CASSLGGRGGTDTQYF. The J gene is TRBJ2-3, the V gene TRBV11-2; 9 positions match TRBD2. V lost 1 base, J lost 1 base, and 3 bases stayed unmatched. The CDR3 sequence is 16 residues long. Germline V gene sequence: CDR1 SGHAT, CDR2 FQNNGV.